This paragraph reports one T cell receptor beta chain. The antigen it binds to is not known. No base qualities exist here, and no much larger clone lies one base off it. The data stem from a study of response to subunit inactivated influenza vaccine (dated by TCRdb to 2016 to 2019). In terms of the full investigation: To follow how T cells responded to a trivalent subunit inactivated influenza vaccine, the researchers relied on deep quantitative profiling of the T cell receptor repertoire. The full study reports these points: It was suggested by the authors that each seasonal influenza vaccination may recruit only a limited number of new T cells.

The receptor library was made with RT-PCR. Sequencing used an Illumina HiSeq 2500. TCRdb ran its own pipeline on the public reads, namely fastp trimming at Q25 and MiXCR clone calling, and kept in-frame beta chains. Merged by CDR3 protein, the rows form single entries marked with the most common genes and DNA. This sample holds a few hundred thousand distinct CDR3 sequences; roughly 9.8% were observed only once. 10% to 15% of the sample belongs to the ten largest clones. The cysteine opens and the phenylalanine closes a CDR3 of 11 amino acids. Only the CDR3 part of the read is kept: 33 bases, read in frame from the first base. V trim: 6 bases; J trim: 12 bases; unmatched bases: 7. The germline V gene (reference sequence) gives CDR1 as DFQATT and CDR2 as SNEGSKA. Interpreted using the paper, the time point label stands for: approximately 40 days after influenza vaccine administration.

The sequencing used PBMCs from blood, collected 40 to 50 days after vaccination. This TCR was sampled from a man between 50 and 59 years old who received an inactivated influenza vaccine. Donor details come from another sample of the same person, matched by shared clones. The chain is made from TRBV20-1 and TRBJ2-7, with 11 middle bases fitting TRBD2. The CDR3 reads CSAPSGGPMYF. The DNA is TGCAGTGCCCCTAGCGGGGGGCCTATGTACTTC.